This is a list of T cell receptor beta chains from one sample in a study of siplizumab effects on memory and regulatory T cells. TCRdb keeps only in-frame clones here, not all; method: immunoSEQ multiplex PCR. The sample holds about 87,000 clones, more than 80% seen once. The material sequenced was CD4+ T cells sorted from blood. The receptors come from a human donor in good health. Each CDR3 is given with its conserved first and last residue. Each record gives: V gene, clone size, D gene, J gene, CDR3 protein, CDR3 DNA. The D gene is left open where the match is weak. Some rows mark clone size as missing; the rest say once, few, many or name a class of expanded clone.

V gene: TRBV30; clone size: NA; D gene: TRBD2; J gene: TRBJ2-7; CDR3 protein: CAWRLAGAVEQYF; CDR3 DNA: TGTGCCTGGCGACTAGCGGGAGCAGTCGAGCAGTACTTC
V gene: TRBV6-5; clone size: NA; D gene: NA; J gene: TRBJ2-5; CDR3 protein: CASTSTWTGETQYF; CDR3 DNA: TGTGCCAGCACCTCCACCTGGACGGGGGAGACCCAGTACTTC
V gene: TRBV18; clone size: NA; D gene: NA; J gene: TRBJ1-3; CDR3 protein: CASSPQGGNTIYF; CDR3 DNA: TGTGCCAGCTCACCTCAGGGTGGAAACACCATATATTTT
V gene: TRBV6-6; clone size: NA; D gene: NA; J gene: TRBJ1-5; CDR3 protein: CASSYPAQPQHF; CDR3 DNA: TGTGCCAGCAGTTACCCAGCTCAGCCCCAGCATTTT
V gene: TRBV29-1; clone size: NA; D gene: TRBD1; J gene: TRBJ1-2; CDR3 protein: CSVEVPPGTGPNGYTF; CDR3 DNA: TGCAGCGTTGAAGTCCCTCCCGGGACAGGGCCTAATGGCTACACCTTC
V gene: TRBV30; clone size: NA; D gene: NA; J gene: TRBJ2-3; CDR3 protein: CACSRPASTDTQYF; CDR3 DNA: TGTGCCTGTTCCCGCCCGGCTAGCACAGATACGCAGTATTTT
V gene: TRBV15; clone size: NA; D gene: TRBD2; J gene: TRBJ2-7; CDR3 protein: CATSRASGNSEQYF; CDR3 DNA: TGTGCCACCAGCAGAGCTAGCGGGAACTCCGAGCAGTACTTC
V gene: TRBV5-4; clone size: NA; D gene: TRBD1; J gene: TRBJ2-7; CDR3 protein: CASSLGGQGLTYEQYF; CDR3 DNA: TGTGCCAGCAGCTTGGGGGGACAGGGTCTTACATACGAGCAGTACTTC
V gene: TRBV7-2; clone size: NA; D gene: NA; J gene: TRBJ2-1; CDR3 protein: CASTWTGLGNEQFF; CDR3 DNA: TGTGCCAGCACGTGGACGGGTTTAGGCAATGAGCAGTTCTTC
V gene: TRBV6-5; clone size: NA; D gene: NA; J gene: TRBJ2-4; CDR3 protein: CASTRGEGANIQYF; CDR3 DNA: TGTGCCAGCACGAGGGGGGAAGGAGCAAACATTCAGTACTTC
V gene: TRBV30; clone size: NA; D gene: NA; J gene: TRBJ2-7; CDR3 protein: CAWSLQLSYEQYF; CDR3 DNA: TGTGCCTGGAGTCTACAGTTATCCTACGAGCAGTACTTC
V gene: TRBV5-5; clone size: NA; D gene: TRBD1; J gene: TRBJ2-5; CDR3 protein: CASSPGTGVRETQYF; CDR3 DNA: TGTGCCAGCAGCCCCGGGACAGGGGTGCGGGAGACCCAGTACTTC
V gene: TRBV29-1; clone size: NA; D gene: TRBD2; J gene: TRBJ2-3; CDR3 protein: CSVRPGTSDTDTQYF; CDR3 DNA: TGCAGCGTCAGGCCCGGGACTAGCGACACAGATACGCAGTATTTT
V gene: TRBV2; clone size: NA; D gene: NA; J gene: TRBJ1-1; CDR3 protein: CASRLSGGVWANAEAFF; CDR3 DNA: TGTGCCAGCAGGCTAAGTGGAGGGGTCTGGGCCAACGCTGAAGCTTTCTTT
V gene: TRBV30; clone size: few; D gene: TRBD1; J gene: TRBJ1-5; CDR3 protein: CAWSAGGRQPQHF; CDR3 DNA: TGTGCCTGGAGTGCAGGGGGCAGGCAGCCCCAGCATTTT
V gene: TRBV10-2; clone size: NA; D gene: NA; J gene: TRBJ2-7; CDR3 protein: CASRADREQYF; CDR3 DNA: TGCGCCAGCAGGGCAGACAGGGAGCAGTACTTC
V gene: TRBV6-6; clone size: once; D gene: TRBD1; J gene: TRBJ1-2; CDR3 protein: CASSYSTGANYGYTF; CDR3 DNA: TGTGCCAGCAGTTACAGTACAGGGGCGAACTATGGCTACACCTTC
V gene: TRBV7-8; clone size: NA; D gene: NA; J gene: TRBJ2-7; CDR3 protein: CASSLAGSDEQYF; CDR3 DNA: TGTGCCAGCAGCTTAGCCGGGTCCGACGAGCAGTACTTC